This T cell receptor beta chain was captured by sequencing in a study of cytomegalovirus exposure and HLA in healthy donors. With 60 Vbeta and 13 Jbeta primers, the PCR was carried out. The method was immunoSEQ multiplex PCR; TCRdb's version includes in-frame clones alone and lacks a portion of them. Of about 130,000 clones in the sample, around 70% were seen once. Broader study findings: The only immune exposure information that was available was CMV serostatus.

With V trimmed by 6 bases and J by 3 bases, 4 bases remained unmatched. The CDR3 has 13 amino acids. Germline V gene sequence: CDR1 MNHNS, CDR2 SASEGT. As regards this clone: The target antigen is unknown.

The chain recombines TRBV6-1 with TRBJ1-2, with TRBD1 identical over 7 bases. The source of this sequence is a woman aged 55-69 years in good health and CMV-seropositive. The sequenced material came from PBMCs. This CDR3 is CASRAGTDYGYTF. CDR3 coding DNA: TGTGCCAGCAGGGCTGGGACAGACTATGGCTACACCTTC.